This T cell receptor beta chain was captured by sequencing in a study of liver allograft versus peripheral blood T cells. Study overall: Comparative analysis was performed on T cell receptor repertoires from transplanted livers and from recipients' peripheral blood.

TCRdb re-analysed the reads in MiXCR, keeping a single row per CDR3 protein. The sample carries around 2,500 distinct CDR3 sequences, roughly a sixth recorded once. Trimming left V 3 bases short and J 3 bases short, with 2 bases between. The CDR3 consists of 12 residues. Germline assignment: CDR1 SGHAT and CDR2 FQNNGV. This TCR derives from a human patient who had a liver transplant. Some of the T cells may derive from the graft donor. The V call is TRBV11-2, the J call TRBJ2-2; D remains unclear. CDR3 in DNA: TGTGCCAGCAGCTTTTACACCGGGGAGCTGTTTTTT. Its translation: CASSFYTGELFF.